The 13 T cell receptor beta chains presented below share a single source sample, sequenced in a study of monozygotic twins with inflammatory bowel disease. TCRdb processed the 5' RACE reads again and assigns one entry to each CDR3 protein, with no DNA. The sample features a few hundred thousand distinct CDR3 sequences, with around 1.5% in its top ten. The material sequenced was blood. These receptors all stem from a human donor with ulcerative colitis or Crohn's disease, or a healthy co-twin of an affected twin (not recorded which).

V usage is TRBV7-9 and J usage is TRBJ2-1; the TCRdb D gene call, TRBD1, has no DNA to confirm it. Germline loops: CDR1 SEHNR, CDR2 FQNEAQ (reference sequence). The CDR3 runs 14 residues. This CDR3 is CASSLDRTYNEQFF.

The V gene is TRBV10-3, the J gene TRBJ2-5; the D gene TCRdb calls, TRBD1, cannot be checked with no DNA. CDR1 is ENHRY, CDR2 SYGVKD, per germline. There are 13 residues in the CDR3. The CDR3 protein is CAISRDGQETQYF.

The chain couples TRBV4-1 to TRBJ2-1. The CDR3 totals 14 residues. Germline V gene data show CDR1 as MGHRA and CDR2 as YSYEKL. The chain's CDR3 is CARGKRGPLDEQFF.

The V gene is TRBV6-6, the J gene TRBJ2-3. The CDR3 runs 14 residues. CDR1 is MNHNY and CDR2 is SVGAGI in the germline V gene (reference sequence). The CDR3 region is CASSRPAGTDTQYF.

The rearrangement uses TRBV5-1 and TRBJ2-7; without DNA, the TCRdb call of TRBD1 cannot be checked. The CDR3 consists of 14 residues. Germline lookup yields CDR1 SGHRS and CDR2 YFSETQ. CDR3: CASSLTGTGDEQYF.

This chain links TRBV5-1 with TRBJ2-3; TCRdb names TRBD1, which stays unverified in the absence of DNA. CDR3 length: 14 residues. Germline V gene data show CDR1 as SGHRS and CDR2 as YFSETQ. The CDR3 spells CASSSAGRTDTQYF. Using reference TRBV5-1 and TRBJ2-3 for the parts outside the CDR3, the full variable domain is KAGVTQTPRYLIKTRGQQVTLSCSPISGHRSVSWYQQTPGQGLQFLFEYFSETQRNKGNFPGRFSGRQFSNSRSEMNVSTLELGDSALYLCASSSAGRTDTQYFGPGTRLTVL.

The CDR3 loop is CASGLVTDTQYF. J is TRBJ2-3 and V is TRBV12-5. The CDR3 has 12 residues. Germline CDR1 LGHNT, CDR2 FRNRAP.

The chain has TRBV3-1 and TRBJ2-5. The V gene's germline CDR1 is LGHDT and CDR2 YNNKEL (reference sequence). The CDR3 spans 11 residues. The CDR3 sequence: CASSQETTHYF.

The chain is built from TRBV7-2 and TRBJ2-2. From germline, CDR1 is SGHTA and CDR2 FQGNSA. CDR3 length equals 16 residues. CDR3 sequence: CASSYQATTNTGELFF.

V is TRBV7-6 and J is TRBJ1-6; with no DNA, the TCRdb D assignment of TRBD1 cannot be verified. This CDR3 is 15 amino acids long. CDR1 is SGHVS and CDR2 is FNYEAQ in the germline V gene. The CDR3 sequence is CASSLRQGPNSPLHF.

The chain employs TRBV11-3 and TRBJ1-2; as DNA is missing, the TRBD1 call by TCRdb cannot be tested. The germline V gene encodes CDR1 SGHNT and CDR2 YENEEA. This CDR3 is 13 amino acids long. The CDR3 loop is CASSLTGDYGYTF.

The chain joins TRBV19 to TRBJ1-2; as DNA is missing, the TRBD1 call by TCRdb cannot be tested. This CDR3 contains 12 residues. Germline loops: CDR1 LNHDA, CDR2 SQIVND (reference sequence). The CDR3 region is CASSRQDYGYTF. Filled out from reference TRBV19 and TRBJ1-2, the complete variable domain reads DGGITQSPKYLFRKEGQNVTLSCEQNLNHDAMYWYRQDPGQGLRLIYYSQIVNDFQKGDIAEGYSVSREKKESFPLTVTSAQKNPTAFYLCASSRQDYGYTFGSGTRLTVV.

The chain is built from TRBV20-1 and TRBJ2-3. CDR1 is DFQATT and CDR2 is SNEGSKA in the germline V gene (reference sequence). The CDR3 extends over 14 amino acids. The CDR3 protein is CSSLPGFSTDTQYF.